This note documents a single T cell receptor (beta chain) sequence. Sample time point: newly diagnosed, previously untreated cHL patient sample. CD4+ T cells were purified from thawed PBMCs by magnetic negative selection. Germline CDR1 and CDR2: SGHRS and YFSETQ. The V segment lost 3 bases and the J segment 7 bases; nucleotides outside the gene matches: 7. This CDR3 region has 15 residues. Assay used: immunoSEQ multiplex PCR; TCRdb lists only in-frame clones, some missing. The data show under 20,000 clones, 92% seen once. This entry comes from a study of PD-1 blockade in classical Hodgkin lymphoma. This clonotype was obtained from a human donor with classical Hodgkin lymphoma. The V gene is TRBV5-1, the J gene TRBJ1-6; 7 bases fit TRBD1. Sequences were obtained from CD4+ T cells from blood. The CDR3 DNA reads as TGCGCCAGCAGCTCGGAGACAGGGACGAATTCACCCCTCCACTTT. This sequence encodes CASSSETGTNSPLHF.